The present entry profiles one T cell receptor (beta chain) with its context. What it recognizes is unknown. CDR1 and CDR2 from the germline V gene are MNHEY and SVGAGI. The trim removed 6 bases at V and 3 bases at J, leaving 8 bases unmatched. The CDR3 is 15 amino acids. The entry originates in a study of T cell responses to AZD1222 COVID-19 vaccine. Regarding the study as a whole: White British donors predominated, females outnumbered males, and clonal diversity was possibly underestimated. At 160-218 and 743-854, vaccine-associated CD4 TCRs were dominant, and they spanned spike. No repertoire was sampled before or during the peak T cell response, only after it. Of spike-specific TCRs, nearly half reportedly target regions left unmutated in variants.

Sequenced by immunoSEQ multiplex PCR; TCRdb stores in-frame clones only, minus some. The sample holds 100,000 to 150,000 clones, 92% seen once. The receptor was derived from an adult in good health. The sample here was peripheral blood, taken on day 0 of AZD1222 vaccination. The chain joins TRBV6-5 to TRBJ1-1; 9 bases match TRBD1. The CDR3 sequence: CASRYGQGRDTEAFF. The CDR3 DNA sequence: TGTGCCAGCAGATACGGACAGGGGCGGGACACTGAAGCTTTCTTT.